One T cell receptor beta chain is described in this entry. What it binds is unknown. Using eight separate reactions per sample, the authors generated cDNA. UMIs that had a 6-nucleotide sample barcode were put in using template switching. For each CDR3 protein, TCRdb gives one entry from its re-call of the 5' RACE reads, without DNA. The specimen's table records some 450,000 distinct CDR3 sequences. This specimen comes from a study of monozygotic twins with inflammatory bowel disease. The study, taken as a whole, reports: Especially with disease activity, IBD patients shared fewer clonotypes with others than healthy twins did.

This CDR3 comprises 15 residues. The germline gives CDR1 DFQATT, CDR2 SNEGSKA (reference sequence). The chain links TRBV20-1 to TRBJ1-6. The source material was blood. The TCR sequence derives from a human donor with ulcerative colitis or Crohn's disease, or a healthy co-twin of an affected twin (not recorded which). The CDR3 is CSASRGTDYNSPLHF.